These 7 T cell receptor beta chains were all obtained from the same sample, sequenced in a study of beta chain features in type 1 diabetes. These TCRs are of unknown antigen specificity. The sequenced template was cDNA made from the entire isolated RNA. Here immunoSEQ multiplex PCR was the method, and the copy in TCRdb shows in-frame clones only, minus some. Here the sample spans some 160,000 clones, roughly 10% being singletons. The study, taken as a whole, reports: TCRB CDR3s were moderately but significantly shorter in Type 1 diabetes patients in all four CD4+ subsets.

The source material was central memory CD4+ T cells from blood. The receptors stem from a woman in her 30s with type 1 diabetes.

This clone was recorded a few times. This CDR3 is CASSSISSGRELFF. Here the CDR3 DNA reads TGTGCCAGCAGCTCGATCTCGTCCGGGAGGGAGCTGTTTTTT. The V and J genes are TRBV7-9 and TRBJ2-2; perhaps TRBD2 as D (5 bases). The CDR3 is 14 residues long. Germline CDR1 SEHNR, CDR2 FQNEAQ (reference sequence). V was cut by 4 bases and J by 9 bases, with 15 bases left in between.

CDR3 sequence reads: CAIRTGTSHSDTQYF. CDR3 in DNA: TGTGCCATCAGGACCGGGACTAGCCACTCCGATACGCAGTATTTT. The chain is built from TRBV6-1 and TRBJ2-3; 9 bases are a match to TRBD2. Looked up from germline, CDR1 is MNHNS and CDR2 is SASEGT. After removal of 10 bases from V and 6 bases from J, the junction contained 14 bases not matched to a gene. This CDR3 contains 15 residues.

This clone was counted only a few times. The chain employs TRBV5-8 and TRBJ1-5; D gene unclear. The germline V gene encodes CDR1 SGHTS and CDR2 YDEGEE. V gave up 0 bases and J gave up 0 bases, with 7 bases separating them. The CDR3 runs to 15 residues. The CDR3 nucleotides are TGTGCCAGCAGCTTGGGAAGCAATAGCAATCAGCCCCAGCATTTT. This encodes CASSLGSNSNQPQHF.

This clone occurred many times. The V gene is TRBV4-1, the J gene TRBJ2-1; 7 nucleotides match TRBD1. The germline V gene has CDR1 MGHRA and CDR2 YSYEKL. The CDR3 is 15 amino acids. V shed 3 bases, J shed 12 bases, and the junction held 14 bases outside the gene matches. CDR3 coding DNA: TGCGCCAGCAGCCAGATAGGGACAGCCGAGTGGGGGCAGTTCTTC. Amino acids: CASSQIGTAEWGQFF.

This clone came up a few times. The rearrangement links TRBV29-1 to TRBJ1-2, with 9 positions matching TRBD1. The trim removed 1 base at V and 8 bases at J, leaving 14 bases unmatched. Germline CDR1 reads SQVTM; CDR2 reads ANQGSEA. CDR3 size: 16 residues. Here the CDR3 reads CSVEGVQGAGSKGYTF. The CDR3 DNA follows: TGCAGCGTTGAAGGGGTACAGGGGGCTGGTTCGAAAGGCTACACCTTC.

This chain connects TRBV27 to TRBJ2-4, with D possibly matching TRBD2 (5 bases). The V gene's germline CDR1 is MNHEY and CDR2 SMNVEV (reference sequence). The CDR3 is 14 residues long. The V and J ends lost 1 base and 8 bases respectively, with 12 bases between them. CDR3 sequence: CASSLYDSRDIQYF. CDR3 DNA sequence: TGTGCCAGCAGTTTATACGACTCGCGGGACATTCAGTACTTC.

This clone has more than one count but fewer than ten. The chain employs TRBV5-6 and TRBJ1-1; TRBD1 might be the D (5 bases). In germline, CDR1 is SGHDT, CDR2 YYEEEE. V dropped 5 bases and J dropped 0 bases, with 17 bases sitting between them. The CDR3 extends over 16 amino acids. The CDR3 DNA follows: TGTGCCAGCAGGTGGGGTGGGGGAGGCATGAACACTGAAGCTTTCTTT. Amino acids: CASRWGGGGMNTEAFF. The full variable domain, completed using reference TRBV5-6 and TRBJ1-1, is DAGVTQSPTHLIKTRGQQVTLRCSPKSGHDTVSWYQQALGQGPQFIFQYYEEEERQRGNFPDRFSGHQFPNYSSELNVNALLLGDSALYLCASRWGGGGMNTEAFFGQGTRLTVV.